The rows below give T cell receptor beta chains drawn from one sample of a study of cytomegalovirus exposure and HLA in healthy donors. Measured with immunoSEQ multiplex PCR; TCRdb has only the in-frame clones, and not every one. The top ten hold roughly 0.53% of the sample, which has over 130,000 clones, approximately 91% seen once. Sequenced sample: PBMCs. The receptor set was obtained from a woman between 40 and 55 years old in good health and CMV-seronegative. Both conserved end residues are part of each CDR3. Rows give clone size only sometimes, using once, few, many, or a class for an expanded clone.

v_call	clone_size	j_call	cdr3_aa
TRBV5-1	few	TRBJ2-3	CASTRGGSTDTQYF
TRBV7-3	once	TRBJ2-1	CASSFLLAVYNEQFF
TRBV30	few	TRBJ1-3	CAWSDRNTIYF
TRBV19	.	TRBJ2-7	CASSMVPSGSSYEQYF
TRBV7-9	.	TRBJ2-7	CSSTPFGEVTYEQYF
TRBV6-1	few	TRBJ2-1	CASSDSTVYNEQFF
TRBV7-9	.	TRBJ1-5	CSSSPRGNQPQHF
TRBV7-9	few	TRBJ2-7	CASSDGTSMGYEQYF
TRBV5-1	.	TRBJ2-7	CASSFDRGREQYF
TRBV6-5	few	TRBJ2-1	CATESVAGAYNEQFF
TRBV11-3	.	TRBJ1-4	CASSATVNEKLFF
TRBV2	.	TRBJ2-1	CASWTPWGVHNNNEQFF